The clone carrying this T cell receptor beta chain was counted only a few times. What it binds is unknown. The sample originates from a study of vaccination effects on CD4 cells after COVID-19. Here immunoSEQ multiplex PCR was the method, and the copy in TCRdb shows in-frame clones only, minus some. Here the sample spans approximately 24,000 clones, about four fifths being singletons. Germline values: CDR1 MNHEY, CDR2 SVGAGI. CDR3 length: 14 amino acids. The V and J ends lost 6 bases and 5 bases respectively, with 16 bases between them. ViraFEST assay sequencing came after antigen-specific CD4+ T cells were expanded with viral peptide pools. Around day 10 of culture, CD4+ T cells were separated out. Vaccine administered to participants consisted of two doses of either BNT162b2 or mRNA-1273.

The V and J genes are TRBV6-5 and TRBJ1-2; possibly TRBD1 for D (5 bases). This specimen consisted of CD4+ T cells from PBMCs cultured with SARS-CoV-2 spike peptides, obtained after COVID-19 vaccination. This sequence originates from a human donor who received a COVID-19 vaccine. Some clones in this sample may be carry-over from other donors' samples. In DNA, the CDR3 is TGTGCCAGCAGGGATATCAGGGAGGTTTATGGCTACACCTTC. Amino acids: CASRDIREVYGYTF.